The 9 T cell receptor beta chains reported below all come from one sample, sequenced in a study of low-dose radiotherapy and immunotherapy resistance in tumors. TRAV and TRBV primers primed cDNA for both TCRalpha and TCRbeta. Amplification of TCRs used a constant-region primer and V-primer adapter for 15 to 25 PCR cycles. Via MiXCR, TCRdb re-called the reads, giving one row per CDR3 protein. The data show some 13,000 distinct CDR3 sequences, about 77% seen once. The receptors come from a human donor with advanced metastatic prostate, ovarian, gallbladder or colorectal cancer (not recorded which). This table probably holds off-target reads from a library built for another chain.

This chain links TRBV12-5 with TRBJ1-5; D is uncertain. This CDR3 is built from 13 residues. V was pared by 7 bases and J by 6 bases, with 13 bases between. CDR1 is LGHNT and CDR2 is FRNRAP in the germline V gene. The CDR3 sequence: CASAQLLGQPQHF. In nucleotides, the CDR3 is TGTGCTAGTGCCCAATTATTAGGTCAGCCCCAGCATTTT.

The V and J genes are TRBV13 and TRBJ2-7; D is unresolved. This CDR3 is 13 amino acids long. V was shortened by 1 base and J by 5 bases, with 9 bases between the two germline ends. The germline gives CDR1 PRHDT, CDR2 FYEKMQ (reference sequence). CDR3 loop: CASSLVGWDEQYF. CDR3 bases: TGTGCCAGCAGCTTAGTAGGGTGGGACGAGCAGTACTTC.

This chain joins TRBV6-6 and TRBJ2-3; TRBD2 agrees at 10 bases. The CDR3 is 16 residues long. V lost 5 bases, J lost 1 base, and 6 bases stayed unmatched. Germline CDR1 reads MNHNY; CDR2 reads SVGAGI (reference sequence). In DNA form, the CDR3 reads TGTGCCAGCAGTCTCCGGACTAGCGGTCGCACAGATACGCAGTATTTT. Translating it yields CASSLRTSGRTDTQYF.

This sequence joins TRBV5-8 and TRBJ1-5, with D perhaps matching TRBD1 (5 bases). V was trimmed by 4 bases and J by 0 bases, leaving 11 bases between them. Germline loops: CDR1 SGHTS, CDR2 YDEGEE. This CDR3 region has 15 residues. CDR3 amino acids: CASSLGAYSNQPQHF. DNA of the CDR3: TGTGCCAGCAGCCTCGGGGCCTATAGCAATCAGCCCCAGCATTTT.

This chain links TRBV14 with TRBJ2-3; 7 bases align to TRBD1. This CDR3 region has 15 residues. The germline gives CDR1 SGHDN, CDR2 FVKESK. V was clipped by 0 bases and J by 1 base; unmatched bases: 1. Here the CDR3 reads CASSQDDRGTDTQYF. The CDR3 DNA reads TGTGCCAGCAGCCAAGATGACAGGGGCACAGATACGCAGTATTTT. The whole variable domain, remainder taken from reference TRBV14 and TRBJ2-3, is EAGVTQFPSHSVIEKGQTVTLRCDPISGHDNLYWYRRVMGKEIKFLLHFVKESKQDESGMPNNRFLAERTGGTYSTLKVQPAELEDSGVYFCASSQDDRGTDTQYFGPGTRLTVL.

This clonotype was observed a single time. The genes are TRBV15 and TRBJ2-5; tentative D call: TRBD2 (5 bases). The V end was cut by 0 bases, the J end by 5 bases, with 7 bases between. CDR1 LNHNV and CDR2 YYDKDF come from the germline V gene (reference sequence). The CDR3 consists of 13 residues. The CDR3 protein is CATSRDQRETQYF. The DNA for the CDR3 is TGTGCCACCAGCAGAGATCAGCGGGAGACCCAGTACTTC.

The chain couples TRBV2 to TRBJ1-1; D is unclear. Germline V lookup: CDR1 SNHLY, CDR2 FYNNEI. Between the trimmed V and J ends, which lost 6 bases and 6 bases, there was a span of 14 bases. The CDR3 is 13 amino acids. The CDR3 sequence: CASSPGPDAEAFF. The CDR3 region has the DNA TGTGCCAGCAGCCCAGGTCCTGACGCTGAAGCTTTCTTT.

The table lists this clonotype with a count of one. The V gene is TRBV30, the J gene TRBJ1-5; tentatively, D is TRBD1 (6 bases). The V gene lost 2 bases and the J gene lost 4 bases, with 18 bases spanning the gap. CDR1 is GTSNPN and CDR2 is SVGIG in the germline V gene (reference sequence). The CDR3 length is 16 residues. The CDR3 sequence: CAWSTPRTAPNQPQHF. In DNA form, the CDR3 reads TGTGCCTGGAGTACCCCCAGGACAGCACCAAATCAGCCCCAGCATTTT.

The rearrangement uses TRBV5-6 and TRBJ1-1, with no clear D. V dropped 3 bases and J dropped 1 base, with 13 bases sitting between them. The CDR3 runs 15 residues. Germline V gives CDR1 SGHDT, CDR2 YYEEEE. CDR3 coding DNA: TGTGCCAGCAGCTCCGGGTCGGCTGGGAACACTGAAGCTTTCTTT. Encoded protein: CASSSGSAGNTEAFF.